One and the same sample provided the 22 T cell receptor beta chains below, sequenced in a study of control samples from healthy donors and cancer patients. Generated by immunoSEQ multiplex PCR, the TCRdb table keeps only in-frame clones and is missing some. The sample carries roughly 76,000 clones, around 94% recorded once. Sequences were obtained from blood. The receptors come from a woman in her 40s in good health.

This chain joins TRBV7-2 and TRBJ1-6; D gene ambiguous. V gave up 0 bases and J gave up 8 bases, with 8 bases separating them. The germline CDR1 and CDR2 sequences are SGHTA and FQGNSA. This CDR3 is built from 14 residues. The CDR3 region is CASSLAVADSPLHF. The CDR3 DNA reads TGTGCCAGCAGCTTAGCAGTAGCCGATTCACCCCTCCACTTT. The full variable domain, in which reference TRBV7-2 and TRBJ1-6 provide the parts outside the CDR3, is GAGVSQSPSNKVTEKGKDVELRCDPISGHTALYWYRQSLGQGLEFLIYFQGNSAPDKSGLPSDRFSAERTGGSVSTLTIQRTQQEDSAVYLCASSLAVADSPLHFGNGTRLTVT.

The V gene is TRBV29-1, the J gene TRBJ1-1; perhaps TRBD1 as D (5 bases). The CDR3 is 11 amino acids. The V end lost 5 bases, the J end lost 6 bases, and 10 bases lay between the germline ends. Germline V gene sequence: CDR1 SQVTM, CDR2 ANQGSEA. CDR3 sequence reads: CSVTQGAEAFF. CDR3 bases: TGCAGCGTTACTCAGGGCGCTGAAGCTTTCTTT.

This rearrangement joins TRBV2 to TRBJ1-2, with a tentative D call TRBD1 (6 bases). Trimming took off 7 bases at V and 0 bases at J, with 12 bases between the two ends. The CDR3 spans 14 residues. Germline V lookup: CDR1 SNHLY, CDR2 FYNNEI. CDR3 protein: CASKPGQPNYGYTF. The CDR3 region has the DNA TGTGCCAGCAAGCCCGGACAGCCTAACTATGGCTACACCTTC.

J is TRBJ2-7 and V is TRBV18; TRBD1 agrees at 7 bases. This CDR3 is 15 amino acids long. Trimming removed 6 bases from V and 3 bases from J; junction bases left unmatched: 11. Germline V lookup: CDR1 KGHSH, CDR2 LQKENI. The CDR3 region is CASSTGTAGGYEQYF. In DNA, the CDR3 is TGTGCCAGCTCCACGGGAACGGCAGGGGGCTACGAGCAGTACTTC.

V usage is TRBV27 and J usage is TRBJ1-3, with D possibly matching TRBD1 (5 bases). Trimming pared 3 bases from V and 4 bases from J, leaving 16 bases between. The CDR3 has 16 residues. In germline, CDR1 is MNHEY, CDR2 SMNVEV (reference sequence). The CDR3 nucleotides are TGTGCCAGCAGTTTGTCAGGGAGAGTGCGAGGAAACACCATATATTTT. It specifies CASSLSGRVRGNTIYF.

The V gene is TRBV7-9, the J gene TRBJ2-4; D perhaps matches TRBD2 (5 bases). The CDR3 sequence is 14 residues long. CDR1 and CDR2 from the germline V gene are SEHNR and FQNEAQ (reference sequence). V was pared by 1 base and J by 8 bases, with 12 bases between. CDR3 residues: CASSLGGLGDIQYF. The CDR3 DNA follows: TGTGCCAGCAGCTTAGGGGGTTTGGGAGACATTCAGTACTTC.

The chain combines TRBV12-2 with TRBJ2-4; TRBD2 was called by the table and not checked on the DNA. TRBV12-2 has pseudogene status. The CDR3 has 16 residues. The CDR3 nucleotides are TGTGCAAGTCGCACCCTTCTAGCGGTAGCCAAAAACATTCAGTACTTC. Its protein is CASRTLLAVAKNIQYF.

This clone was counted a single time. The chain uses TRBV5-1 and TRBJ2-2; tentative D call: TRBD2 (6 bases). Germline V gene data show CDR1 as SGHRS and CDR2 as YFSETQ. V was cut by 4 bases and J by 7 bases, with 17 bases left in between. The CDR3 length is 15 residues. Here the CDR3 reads CASSLPTPGGGELFF. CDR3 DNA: TGCGCCAGCAGCCTACCCACCCCCGGGGGCGGGGAGCTGTTTTTT.

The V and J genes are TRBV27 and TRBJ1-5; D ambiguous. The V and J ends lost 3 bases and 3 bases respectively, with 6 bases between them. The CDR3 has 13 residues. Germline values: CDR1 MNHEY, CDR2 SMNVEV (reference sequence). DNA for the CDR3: TGTGCCAGCAGTTTGAGATACAATCAGCCCCAGCATTTT. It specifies CASSLRYNQPQHF.

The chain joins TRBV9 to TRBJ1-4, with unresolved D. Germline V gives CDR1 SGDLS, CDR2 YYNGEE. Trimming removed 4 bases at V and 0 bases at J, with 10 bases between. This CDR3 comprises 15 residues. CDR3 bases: TGTGCCAGCAGCCCTCACGGAACAACTAATGAAAAACTGTTTTTT. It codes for CASSPHGTTNEKLFF.

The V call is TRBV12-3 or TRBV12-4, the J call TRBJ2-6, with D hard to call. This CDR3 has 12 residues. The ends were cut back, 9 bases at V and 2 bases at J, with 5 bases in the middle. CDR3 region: CASWTGANVLTF. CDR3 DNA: TGTGCCAGTTGGACTGGGGCCAACGTCCTGACTTTC.

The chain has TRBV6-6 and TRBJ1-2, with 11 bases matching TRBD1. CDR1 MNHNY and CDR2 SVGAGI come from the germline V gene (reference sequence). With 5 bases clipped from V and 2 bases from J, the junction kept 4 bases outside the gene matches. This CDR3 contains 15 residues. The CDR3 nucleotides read TGTGCCAGCAGTGACCGGACAGGGGGCAACTATGGCTACACCTTC. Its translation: CASSDRTGGNYGYTF.

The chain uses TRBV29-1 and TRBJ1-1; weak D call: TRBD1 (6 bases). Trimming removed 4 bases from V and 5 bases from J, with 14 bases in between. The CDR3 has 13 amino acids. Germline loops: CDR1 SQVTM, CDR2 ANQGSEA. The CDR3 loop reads CSVAPRGNTEAFF. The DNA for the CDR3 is TGCAGCGTTGCGCCCAGGGGTAATACTGAAGCTTTCTTT. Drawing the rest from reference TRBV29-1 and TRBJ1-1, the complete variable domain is SAVISQKPSRDICQRGTSLTIQCQVDSQVTMMFWYRQQPGQSLTLIATANQGSEATYESGFVIDKFPISRPNLTFSTLTVSNMSPEDSSIYLCSVAPRGNTEAFFGQGTRLTVV.

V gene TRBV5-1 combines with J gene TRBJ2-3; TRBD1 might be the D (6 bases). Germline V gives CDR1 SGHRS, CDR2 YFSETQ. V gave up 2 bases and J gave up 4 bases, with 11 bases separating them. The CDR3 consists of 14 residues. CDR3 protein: CASSFLGQSDTQYF. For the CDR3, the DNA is TGCGCCAGCAGCTTTCTTGGACAGTCAGATACGCAGTATTTT.

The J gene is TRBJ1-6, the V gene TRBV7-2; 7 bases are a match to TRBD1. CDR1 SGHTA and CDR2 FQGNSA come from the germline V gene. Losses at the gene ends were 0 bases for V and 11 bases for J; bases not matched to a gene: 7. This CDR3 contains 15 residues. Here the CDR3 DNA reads TGTGCCAGCAGCTTAGCTTTGACAGGGACGGCACCCCTCCACTTT. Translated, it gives CASSLALTGTAPLHF.

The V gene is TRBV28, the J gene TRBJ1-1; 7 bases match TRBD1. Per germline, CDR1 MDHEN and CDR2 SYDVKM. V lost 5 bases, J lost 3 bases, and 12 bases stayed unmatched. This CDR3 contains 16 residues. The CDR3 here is CASSPIDEQGYTEAFF. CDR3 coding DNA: TGTGCCAGCAGTCCCATTGATGAACAGGGGTACACTGAAGCTTTCTTT.

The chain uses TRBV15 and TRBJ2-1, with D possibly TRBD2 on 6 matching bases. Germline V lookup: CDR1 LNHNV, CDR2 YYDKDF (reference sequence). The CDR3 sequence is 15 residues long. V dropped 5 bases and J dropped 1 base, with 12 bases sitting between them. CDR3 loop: CATSRATSSYNEQFF. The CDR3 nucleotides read TGTGCCACCAGCCGGGCGACTAGTTCCTACAATGAGCAGTTCTTC.

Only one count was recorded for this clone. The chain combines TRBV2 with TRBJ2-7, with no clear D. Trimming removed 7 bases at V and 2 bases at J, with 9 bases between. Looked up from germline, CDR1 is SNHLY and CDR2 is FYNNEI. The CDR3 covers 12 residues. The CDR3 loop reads CASKDRAYEQYF. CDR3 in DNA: TGTGCCAGCAAGGATCGCGCCTACGAGCAGTACTTC. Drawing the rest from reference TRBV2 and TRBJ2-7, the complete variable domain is EPEVTQTPSHQVTQMGQEVILRCVPISNHLYFYWYRQILGQKVEFLVSFYNNEISEKSEIFDDQFSVERPDGSNFTLKIRSTKLEDSAMYFCASKDRAYEQYFGPGTRLTVT.

This CDR3 is CASSLARTGELFF. The CDR3 DNA sequence: TGTGCCAGCAGCTTAGCCCGAACCGGGGAGCTGTTTTTT. V usage is TRBV7-6 and J usage is TRBJ2-2, with D unclear. V shed 0 bases and J shed 5 bases, with 4 bases lying between them. CDR3 length: 13 amino acids. Germline-derived CDR1 and CDR2 are SGHVS and FNYEAQ.

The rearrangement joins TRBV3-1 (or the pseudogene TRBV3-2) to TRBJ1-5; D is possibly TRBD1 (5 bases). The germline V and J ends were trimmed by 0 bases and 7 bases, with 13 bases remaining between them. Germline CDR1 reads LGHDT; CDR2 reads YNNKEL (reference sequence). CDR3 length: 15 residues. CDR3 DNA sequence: TGTGCCAGCAGCCAAGATGCAGGGCATAGCCAGCCCCAGCATTTT. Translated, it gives CASSQDAGHSQPQHF.

The CDR3 reads CASSPTGMNTEAFF. Written as DNA, the CDR3 is TGTGCCAGCAGCCCAACAGGCATGAACACTGAAGCTTTCTTT. This chain uses TRBV7-9 with TRBJ1-1; maybe TRBD1 (5 bases). V dropped 5 bases and J dropped 0 bases, with 10 bases sitting between them. Germline V CDR1 and CDR2: SEHNR, FQNEAQ (reference sequence). This CDR3 comprises 14 residues.

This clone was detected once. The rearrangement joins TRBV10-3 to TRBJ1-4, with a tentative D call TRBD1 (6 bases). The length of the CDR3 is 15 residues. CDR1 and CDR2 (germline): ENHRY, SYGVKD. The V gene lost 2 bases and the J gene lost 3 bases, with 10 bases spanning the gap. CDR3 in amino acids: CAISERTEPNEKLFF. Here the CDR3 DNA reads TGTGCCATCAGTGAGAGGACAGAACCTAATGAAAAACTGTTTTTT.